This T cell receptor beta chain comes out of a study of blood T cells in healthy people across ages. Whole-study findings and limits: Diversity was estimated from one million T cells, and these estimates were considered underestimates. It was the long-lived donors that had more naive CD4+ cells and higher diversity than aged donors.

The second PCR ran about 6 to 11 cycles with a sample-barcoded 5' primer and J-beta primers. TCRdb analysed the 5' RACE reads with MiXCR anew, one entry per CDR3 protein. The sample shows 780,000 or so distinct CDR3 sequences, roughly 50% of them seen only once. The authors isolated at least 6.5 million PBMCs per sample. Each sample provided at least 6 micrograms of extracted total RNA. To note about this clonotype: The antigen remains undetermined.

The germline CDR1 and CDR2 sequences are SEHNR and FQNEAQ (reference sequence). Trimming stripped 3 bases from V and 1 base from J, with 11 bases between. The CDR3 is made up of 15 amino acids. J is TRBJ2-3 and V is TRBV7-9; possible D gene TRBD1, 5 bases. The sequencing input was blood. The receptor's source is a middle-aged man in good health. The CDR3 region is CASSFQKGGTDTQYF. CDR3 in DNA: TGTGCCAGCAGCTTTCAGAAAGGGGGCACAGATACGCAGTATTTT.